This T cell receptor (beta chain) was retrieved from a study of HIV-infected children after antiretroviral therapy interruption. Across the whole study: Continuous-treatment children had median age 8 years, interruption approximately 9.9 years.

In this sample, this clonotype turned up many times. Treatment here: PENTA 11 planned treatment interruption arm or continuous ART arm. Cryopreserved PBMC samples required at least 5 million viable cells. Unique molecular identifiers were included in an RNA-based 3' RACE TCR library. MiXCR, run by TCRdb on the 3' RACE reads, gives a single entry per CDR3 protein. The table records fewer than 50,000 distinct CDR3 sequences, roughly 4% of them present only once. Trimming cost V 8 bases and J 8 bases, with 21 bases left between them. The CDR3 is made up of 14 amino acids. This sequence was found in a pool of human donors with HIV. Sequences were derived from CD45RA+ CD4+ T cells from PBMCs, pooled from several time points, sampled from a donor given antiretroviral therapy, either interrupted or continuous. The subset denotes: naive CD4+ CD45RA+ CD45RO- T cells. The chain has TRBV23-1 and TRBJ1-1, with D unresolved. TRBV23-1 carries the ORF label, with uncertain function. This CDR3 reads CASRELDGVLEAFF. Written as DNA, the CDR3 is TGCGCCAGCCGAGAACTGGACGGCGTGCTGGAAGCTTTCTTT.